This T cell receptor beta chain came from a study of regulatory T cells in long-lasting Graves disease. Time point meaning: persistent/refractory GD, antithyroid drugs over 5 years with positive TRAb. RNA extracted from PBMCs served as the sequencing template. Construction of TCR beta libraries relied on iRepertoire HTBI primers and on Arm-PCR targeting CDR3 regions. TCRdb used MiXCR to reprocess the multiplex PCR reads, holding one entry per CDR3 protein. Of 400,000 to 500,000 distinct CDR3 sequences in the sample, approximately 23% were seen once. The sample consisted of peripheral blood mononuclear cells (PBMCs), taken when the disease was refractory, from a patient treated with antithyroid drugs. The source is a female donor with Graves disease.

The CDR3 coding sequence is TGCGCCAGCAGCTTGGGGACTAGGAGTTCCTACGAGCAGTACTTC. Its protein is CASSLGTRSSYEQYF. The chain carries TRBV5-1 and TRBJ2-7; 7 bases are shared with TRBD2. This CDR3 contains 15 residues. Germline CDR1 and CDR2: SGHRS and YFSETQ. Unmatched junction bases numbered 4, after V lost 0 bases and J lost 1 base. Together with reference TRBV5-1 and TRBJ2-7, the CDR3 gives the full variable domain: KAGVTQTPRYLIKTRGQQVTLSCSPISGHRSVSWYQQTPGQGLQFLFEYFSETQRNKGNFPGRFSGRQFSNSRSEMNVSTLELGDSALYLCASSLGTRSSYEQYFGPGTRLTVT.